What follows are 27 T cell receptor beta chains derived from one specimen sequenced in a study of blood T cell repertoires in COVID-19. The method was immunoSEQ multiplex PCR; TCRdb's version includes in-frame clones alone and lacks a portion of them. The sample has around 250,000 clones; approximately 89% are singletons. Sequencing input: peripheral blood. These receptors all stem from a woman in her 40s who had recovered from COVID-19.

The chain carries TRBV10-3 and TRBJ2-7, with 7 bases matching TRBD1. V gave up 3 bases and J gave up 8 bases; unmatched junction bases: 13. Germline CDR1 and CDR2: ENHRY and SYGVKD. The CDR3 is 15 amino acids. The CDR3 reads CAISDWTGPGGQQYV. DNA of the CDR3: TGTGCCATCAGTGACTGGACAGGTCCCGGAGGCCAGCAGTACGTC.

V and J are TRBV7-9 and TRBJ2-6; no clear D. The CDR3 is 15 residues long. The ends were cut back, 5 bases at V and 0 bases at J, with 8 bases in the middle. Looked up from germline, CDR1 is SEHNR and CDR2 is FQNEAQ (reference sequence). The CDR3 here is CASSPLSSGANVLTF. The CDR3 DNA reads as TGTGCCAGCAGCCCCCTCTCCTCTGGGGCCAACGTCCTGACTTTC. The variable domain in full, with the rest retrieved from reference TRBV7-9 and TRBJ2-6, is DTGVSQNPRHKITKRGQNVTFRCDPISEHNRLYWYRQTLGQGPEFLTYFQNEAQLEKSRLLSDRFSAERPKGSFSTLEIQRTEQGDSAMYLCASSPLSSGANVLTFGAGSRLTVL.

This clone was found once. This chain links TRBV9 with TRBJ2-1; maybe TRBD2 (7 bases). CDR1 SGDLS and CDR2 YYNGEE come from the germline V gene. The CDR3 runs to 14 residues. V shed 4 bases and J shed 9 bases, with 17 bases lying between them. For the CDR3, the DNA is TGTGCCAGCAGCCCCCGGGGGGACACGGGTGAGCAGTTCTTC. Translated: CASSPRGDTGEQFF.

The rearrangement joins TRBV28 to TRBJ2-5; 9 nucleotides match TRBD1. The CDR3 totals 14 residues. The V gene end was trimmed by 4 bases and the J gene end by 5 bases; junction bases not matched to a gene: 5. Germline V lookup: CDR1 MDHEN, CDR2 SYDVKM. The CDR3 protein is CASSSPGQGETQYF. CDR3 nucleotide sequence: TGTGCCAGCAGTTCCCCTGGACAGGGGGAGACCCAGTACTTC.

The genes are TRBV5-1 and TRBJ1-5, with 8 bases lining up with TRBD1. Germline loops: CDR1 SGHRS, CDR2 YFSETQ. The CDR3 length is 15 residues. J gave up 7 bases and V 0 bases, and 6 bases lay outside the gene matches. This chain's CDR3 is CASSLAGGEGQPQHF. The CDR3 nucleotides are TGCGCCAGCAGCTTGGCAGGGGGCGAGGGACAGCCCCAGCATTTT.

This clone was seen a few times. The rearrangement uses TRBV19 and TRBJ2-1; 14 nucleotides align to TRBD2. This CDR3 comprises 16 residues. The germline CDR1 and CDR2 sequences are LNHDA and SQIVND (reference sequence). The junction had 3 bases not matched to a gene; V was cut back by 4 bases and J by 4 bases. Here the CDR3 reads CASSTRTSGRYNEQFF. In nucleotides, the CDR3 is TGTGCCAGTAGTACACGGACTAGCGGGAGGTACAATGAGCAGTTCTTC.

The rearrangement joins TRBV11-2 to TRBJ2-1; a possible D gene is TRBD2 (6 bases). CDR3 length: 15 amino acids. Trimming took 0 bases from V and 4 from J, leaving 10 bases between them. From germline, CDR1 is SGHAT and CDR2 FQNNGV. This CDR3 is CASSLDLGTYNEQFF. DNA of the CDR3: TGTGCCAGCAGCTTAGATCTAGGGACTTACAATGAGCAGTTCTTC. Variable domain in full (rest from reference TRBV11-2 and TRBJ2-1): EAGVAQSPRYKIIEKRQSVAFWCNPISGHATLYWYQQILGQGPKLLIQFQNNGVVDDSQLPKDRFSAERLKGVDSTLKIQPAKLEDSAVYLCASSLDLGTYNEQFFGPGTRLTVL.

Details on this clone: Mismatch with germline at one junction end may stem from a read error. The chain couples TRBV7-9 to TRBJ2-1, with TRBD2 identical over 9 bases. The CDR3 is made up of 17 amino acids. Per germline, CDR1 SEHNR and CDR2 FQNEAQ (reference sequence). The CDR3 DNA reads TGTGCCAGCAGCCCTATTGGACTAGCGAGGAGAATAGGCACCAAGATCTTC. Translating gives CASSPIGLARRIGTKIF.

The V call is TRBV19, the J call TRBJ2-6; D not resolved. Trimming took off 1 base at V and 0 bases at J, with 4 bases between the two ends. In germline, CDR1 is LNHDA, CDR2 SQIVND (reference sequence). This CDR3 region has 15 residues. Written as DNA, the CDR3 is TGTGCCAGTAGTATAGCTCTCTCTGGGGCCAACGTCCTGACTTTC. Translation: CASSIALSGANVLTF. Filled out from reference TRBV19 and TRBJ2-6, the complete variable domain reads DGGITQSPKYLFRKEGQNVTLSCEQNLNHDAMYWYRQDPGQGLRLIYYSQIVNDFQKGDIAEGYSVSREKKESFPLTVTSAQKNPTAFYLCASSIALSGANVLTFGAGSRLTVL.

The gene calls are TRBV7-2 and TRBJ2-3; 7 nucleotides align to TRBD2. Germline V gene data show CDR1 as SGHTA and CDR2 as FQGNSA. The CDR3 has 15 residues. The V segment lost 5 bases and the J segment 5 bases; nucleotides outside the gene matches: 10. Here the CDR3 DNA reads TGTGCCAGCAGCCCTAGGGCCTTAGCGGGAGATACGCAGTATTTT. Translating gives CASSPRALAGDTQYF.

The chain uses TRBV29-1 and TRBJ1-2; 11 nucleotides line up with TRBD1. CDR3 length: 12 amino acids. Trimming cost V 7 bases and J 7 bases; bases outside gene matches: 5. Germline V gene data show CDR1 as SQVTM and CDR2 as ANQGSEA. The CDR3 spells CSGGQGAAGYTF. The CDR3 DNA reads TGCAGCGGTGGACAGGGGGCGGCTGGCTACACCTTC.

This sequence joins TRBV23-1 and TRBJ2-1; tentatively, D is TRBD2 (5 bases). TRBV23-1 is noted as an ORF with a role that remains uncertain. V was pared by 7 bases and J by 8 bases, with 21 bases between. The length of the CDR3 is 15 residues. The CDR3 DNA sequence: TGCGCCAGCACCCCCCTAGCCCCGGGTGAGGATGAGCAGTTCTTC. Translated, it gives CASTPLAPGEDEQFF.

V and J are TRBV3-1 (or the pseudogene TRBV3-2) and TRBJ2-6; TRBD1 might be the D (5 bases). The CDR3 contains 16 residues. Germline CDR1 LGHDT, CDR2 YNNKEL (reference sequence). The V end was cut by 0 bases, the J end by 2 bases, with 8 bases between. The CDR3: CASSQEAGPGANVLTF. The CDR3 DNA sequence: TGTGCCAGCAGCCAAGAAGCAGGGCCTGGGGCCAACGTCCTGACTTTC.

The chain links TRBV7-9 to TRBJ1-4; 7 positions match TRBD1. This CDR3 has 13 amino acids. Germline trimming cut 4 bases from V and 12 bases from J; bases unmatched to any gene: 8. Germline assignment: CDR1 SEHNR and CDR2 FQNEAQ (reference sequence). CDR3 nucleotide sequence: TGTGCCAGCAGCTCTCCGACAGGGCCGCAACTGTTTTTT. It translates to CASSSPTGPQLFF.

The chain couples TRBV7-7 to TRBJ2-3; 8 positions agree with TRBD2. The CDR3 runs 14 residues. With V trimmed by 5 bases and J by 3 bases, 4 bases remained unmatched. The V gene's germline CDR1 is SSHAT and CDR2 FNYEAQ (reference sequence). CDR3 sequence (DNA): TGTGCCAGCAGCCCACGGGGGGGGACAGATACGCAGTATTTT. Its protein product is CASSPRGGTDTQYF.

This sequence joins TRBV21-1 and TRBJ2-7; the D call in the table, TRBD1, was not verified against the DNA. TRBV21-1 is a known pseudogene. CDR3 length: 14 amino acids. This CDR3 reads CASSIRQDDYEQYV. For the CDR3, the DNA is TGTGCCAGCAGCATCCGACAGGATGATTACGAGCAGTACGTC.

The chain joins TRBV19 to TRBJ1-1; no clear D gene. The CDR3 extends over 15 amino acids. CDR1 and CDR2 (germline): LNHDA, SQIVND (reference sequence). The ends were cut back, 7 bases at V and 3 bases at J, with 18 bases in the middle. The CDR3 coding sequence is TGTGCCAGTACCTTCCGCGGGCGGGTGGACACTGAAGCTTTCTTT. Amino acids: CASTFRGRVDTEAFF. The full variable domain, in which reference TRBV19 and TRBJ1-1 provide the parts outside the CDR3, is DGGITQSPKYLFRKEGQNVTLSCEQNLNHDAMYWYRQDPGQGLRLIYYSQIVNDFQKGDIAEGYSVSREKKESFPLTVTSAQKNPTAFYLCASTFRGRVDTEAFFGQGTRLTVV.

The rearrangement uses TRBV5-4 and TRBJ2-7, with 9 bases that match TRBD1. Trimming took 0 bases from V and 5 from J; bases not matched to a gene: 3. CDR3 length equals 14 residues. Germline V lookup: CDR1 SGHNT, CDR2 YYREEE (reference sequence). DNA for the CDR3: TGTGCCAGCAGCTTGGACAGGGGGCAGGACGAGCAGTACGTC. Protein: CASSLDRGQDEQYV.

The CDR3 nucleotides are TGTGCCAGCAGTAAAGTTGGACAGATTCAAGAGACCCAGTACTTC. Its translation is CASSKVGQIQETQYF. This chain links TRBV7-9 with TRBJ2-5; D is perhaps TRBD1 (6 bases). The length of the CDR3 is 15 residues. Trimming cost V 6 bases and J 2 bases, with 16 bases left between them. Germline V gene data show CDR1 as SEHNR and CDR2 as FQNEAQ (reference sequence).

The chain recombines TRBV3-1 (or the pseudogene TRBV3-2) with TRBJ2-3; TRBD1 might be the D (5 bases). Germline loops: CDR1 LGHDT, CDR2 YNNKEL (reference sequence). The ends were cut back, 7 bases at V and 4 bases at J, with 9 bases in the middle. This CDR3 comprises 12 residues. The CDR3 region has the DNA TGTGCCAGCAAGTCAGGGCCAGATACGCAGTATTTT. Its translation: CASKSGPDTQYF.

The chain combines TRBV10-3 with TRBJ1-2; the match to TRBD1 covers 7 bases. Losses at the gene ends were 9 bases for V and 6 bases for J; bases not matched to a gene: 7. The CDR3 length is 12 residues. CDR1 ENHRY and CDR2 SYGVKD come from the germline V gene. The CDR3 DNA sequence: TGTGCCATTGAAGGGGGCGCAGATGGCTACACCTTC. Protein: CAIEGGADGYTF.

The chain recombines TRBV28 with TRBJ1-6, with TRBD1 matching 9 bases. This CDR3 contains 13 residues. The V segment lost 6 bases and the J segment 14 bases; nucleotides outside the gene matches: 8. Germline lookup yields CDR1 MDHEN and CDR2 SYDVKM. CDR3 sequence: CASRRDRVSSLHF. CDR3 nucleotides: TGTGCCAGCAGAAGGGACAGGGTTAGTTCCCTCCACTTT.

The V call is TRBV19, the J call TRBJ1-2; no clear D. From germline, CDR1 is LNHDA and CDR2 SQIVND (reference sequence). V was shortened by 3 bases and J by 4 bases, with 15 bases between the two germline ends. The CDR3 sequence is 15 residues long. CDR3 in amino acids: CASSIQFRSGYGYTF. CDR3 coding DNA: TGTGCCAGTAGTATTCAGTTCCGATCAGGCTATGGCTACACCTTC.

The V call is TRBV5-4, the J call TRBJ1-6; D not certain. V lost 4 bases, J lost 6 bases, and 8 bases lay in between. The germline gives CDR1 SGHNT, CDR2 YYREEE (reference sequence). CDR3 size: 13 residues. CDR3 protein: CASSAGGNSPLHF. CDR3 nucleotide sequence: TGTGCCAGCAGCGCAGGAGGTAATTCACCCCTCCACTTT.

This chain links TRBV6-6 with TRBJ2-7, with 7 bases matching TRBD1. Trimming at V came to 5 bases and at J to 7 bases, leaving 5 bases not matched to a gene. CDR1 and CDR2 from the germline V gene are MNHNY and SVGAGI (reference sequence). The CDR3 has 12 residues. The CDR3 is CASSVTGWEQYF. The CDR3 DNA reads TGTGCCAGCAGTGTGACAGGGTGGGAGCAGTACTTC.

This sequence joins TRBV6-5 and TRBJ2-1, with D tentatively TRBD2 (7 bases). V was pared by 7 bases and J by 5 bases, with 12 bases between. CDR1 is MNHEY, CDR2 SVGAGI, per germline. The CDR3 length is 13 residues. The CDR3 nucleotides read TGTGCCAGCACCCGGGGGGCGGACAATGAGCAGTTCTTC. It yields the protein CASTRGADNEQFF.

The rearrangement joins TRBV27 to TRBJ2-1, with 11 nucleotides matching TRBD2. V shed 5 bases, J shed 2 bases, and the junction held 8 bases outside the gene matches. CDR1 and CDR2 from the germline V gene are MNHEY and SMNVEV (reference sequence). The CDR3 runs to 17 residues. CDR3 nucleotides: TGTGCCAGCAGTCTAGCGGGAGGCCCGCGGGCCTACAATGAGCAGTTCTTC. It codes for CASSLAGGPRAYNEQFF.